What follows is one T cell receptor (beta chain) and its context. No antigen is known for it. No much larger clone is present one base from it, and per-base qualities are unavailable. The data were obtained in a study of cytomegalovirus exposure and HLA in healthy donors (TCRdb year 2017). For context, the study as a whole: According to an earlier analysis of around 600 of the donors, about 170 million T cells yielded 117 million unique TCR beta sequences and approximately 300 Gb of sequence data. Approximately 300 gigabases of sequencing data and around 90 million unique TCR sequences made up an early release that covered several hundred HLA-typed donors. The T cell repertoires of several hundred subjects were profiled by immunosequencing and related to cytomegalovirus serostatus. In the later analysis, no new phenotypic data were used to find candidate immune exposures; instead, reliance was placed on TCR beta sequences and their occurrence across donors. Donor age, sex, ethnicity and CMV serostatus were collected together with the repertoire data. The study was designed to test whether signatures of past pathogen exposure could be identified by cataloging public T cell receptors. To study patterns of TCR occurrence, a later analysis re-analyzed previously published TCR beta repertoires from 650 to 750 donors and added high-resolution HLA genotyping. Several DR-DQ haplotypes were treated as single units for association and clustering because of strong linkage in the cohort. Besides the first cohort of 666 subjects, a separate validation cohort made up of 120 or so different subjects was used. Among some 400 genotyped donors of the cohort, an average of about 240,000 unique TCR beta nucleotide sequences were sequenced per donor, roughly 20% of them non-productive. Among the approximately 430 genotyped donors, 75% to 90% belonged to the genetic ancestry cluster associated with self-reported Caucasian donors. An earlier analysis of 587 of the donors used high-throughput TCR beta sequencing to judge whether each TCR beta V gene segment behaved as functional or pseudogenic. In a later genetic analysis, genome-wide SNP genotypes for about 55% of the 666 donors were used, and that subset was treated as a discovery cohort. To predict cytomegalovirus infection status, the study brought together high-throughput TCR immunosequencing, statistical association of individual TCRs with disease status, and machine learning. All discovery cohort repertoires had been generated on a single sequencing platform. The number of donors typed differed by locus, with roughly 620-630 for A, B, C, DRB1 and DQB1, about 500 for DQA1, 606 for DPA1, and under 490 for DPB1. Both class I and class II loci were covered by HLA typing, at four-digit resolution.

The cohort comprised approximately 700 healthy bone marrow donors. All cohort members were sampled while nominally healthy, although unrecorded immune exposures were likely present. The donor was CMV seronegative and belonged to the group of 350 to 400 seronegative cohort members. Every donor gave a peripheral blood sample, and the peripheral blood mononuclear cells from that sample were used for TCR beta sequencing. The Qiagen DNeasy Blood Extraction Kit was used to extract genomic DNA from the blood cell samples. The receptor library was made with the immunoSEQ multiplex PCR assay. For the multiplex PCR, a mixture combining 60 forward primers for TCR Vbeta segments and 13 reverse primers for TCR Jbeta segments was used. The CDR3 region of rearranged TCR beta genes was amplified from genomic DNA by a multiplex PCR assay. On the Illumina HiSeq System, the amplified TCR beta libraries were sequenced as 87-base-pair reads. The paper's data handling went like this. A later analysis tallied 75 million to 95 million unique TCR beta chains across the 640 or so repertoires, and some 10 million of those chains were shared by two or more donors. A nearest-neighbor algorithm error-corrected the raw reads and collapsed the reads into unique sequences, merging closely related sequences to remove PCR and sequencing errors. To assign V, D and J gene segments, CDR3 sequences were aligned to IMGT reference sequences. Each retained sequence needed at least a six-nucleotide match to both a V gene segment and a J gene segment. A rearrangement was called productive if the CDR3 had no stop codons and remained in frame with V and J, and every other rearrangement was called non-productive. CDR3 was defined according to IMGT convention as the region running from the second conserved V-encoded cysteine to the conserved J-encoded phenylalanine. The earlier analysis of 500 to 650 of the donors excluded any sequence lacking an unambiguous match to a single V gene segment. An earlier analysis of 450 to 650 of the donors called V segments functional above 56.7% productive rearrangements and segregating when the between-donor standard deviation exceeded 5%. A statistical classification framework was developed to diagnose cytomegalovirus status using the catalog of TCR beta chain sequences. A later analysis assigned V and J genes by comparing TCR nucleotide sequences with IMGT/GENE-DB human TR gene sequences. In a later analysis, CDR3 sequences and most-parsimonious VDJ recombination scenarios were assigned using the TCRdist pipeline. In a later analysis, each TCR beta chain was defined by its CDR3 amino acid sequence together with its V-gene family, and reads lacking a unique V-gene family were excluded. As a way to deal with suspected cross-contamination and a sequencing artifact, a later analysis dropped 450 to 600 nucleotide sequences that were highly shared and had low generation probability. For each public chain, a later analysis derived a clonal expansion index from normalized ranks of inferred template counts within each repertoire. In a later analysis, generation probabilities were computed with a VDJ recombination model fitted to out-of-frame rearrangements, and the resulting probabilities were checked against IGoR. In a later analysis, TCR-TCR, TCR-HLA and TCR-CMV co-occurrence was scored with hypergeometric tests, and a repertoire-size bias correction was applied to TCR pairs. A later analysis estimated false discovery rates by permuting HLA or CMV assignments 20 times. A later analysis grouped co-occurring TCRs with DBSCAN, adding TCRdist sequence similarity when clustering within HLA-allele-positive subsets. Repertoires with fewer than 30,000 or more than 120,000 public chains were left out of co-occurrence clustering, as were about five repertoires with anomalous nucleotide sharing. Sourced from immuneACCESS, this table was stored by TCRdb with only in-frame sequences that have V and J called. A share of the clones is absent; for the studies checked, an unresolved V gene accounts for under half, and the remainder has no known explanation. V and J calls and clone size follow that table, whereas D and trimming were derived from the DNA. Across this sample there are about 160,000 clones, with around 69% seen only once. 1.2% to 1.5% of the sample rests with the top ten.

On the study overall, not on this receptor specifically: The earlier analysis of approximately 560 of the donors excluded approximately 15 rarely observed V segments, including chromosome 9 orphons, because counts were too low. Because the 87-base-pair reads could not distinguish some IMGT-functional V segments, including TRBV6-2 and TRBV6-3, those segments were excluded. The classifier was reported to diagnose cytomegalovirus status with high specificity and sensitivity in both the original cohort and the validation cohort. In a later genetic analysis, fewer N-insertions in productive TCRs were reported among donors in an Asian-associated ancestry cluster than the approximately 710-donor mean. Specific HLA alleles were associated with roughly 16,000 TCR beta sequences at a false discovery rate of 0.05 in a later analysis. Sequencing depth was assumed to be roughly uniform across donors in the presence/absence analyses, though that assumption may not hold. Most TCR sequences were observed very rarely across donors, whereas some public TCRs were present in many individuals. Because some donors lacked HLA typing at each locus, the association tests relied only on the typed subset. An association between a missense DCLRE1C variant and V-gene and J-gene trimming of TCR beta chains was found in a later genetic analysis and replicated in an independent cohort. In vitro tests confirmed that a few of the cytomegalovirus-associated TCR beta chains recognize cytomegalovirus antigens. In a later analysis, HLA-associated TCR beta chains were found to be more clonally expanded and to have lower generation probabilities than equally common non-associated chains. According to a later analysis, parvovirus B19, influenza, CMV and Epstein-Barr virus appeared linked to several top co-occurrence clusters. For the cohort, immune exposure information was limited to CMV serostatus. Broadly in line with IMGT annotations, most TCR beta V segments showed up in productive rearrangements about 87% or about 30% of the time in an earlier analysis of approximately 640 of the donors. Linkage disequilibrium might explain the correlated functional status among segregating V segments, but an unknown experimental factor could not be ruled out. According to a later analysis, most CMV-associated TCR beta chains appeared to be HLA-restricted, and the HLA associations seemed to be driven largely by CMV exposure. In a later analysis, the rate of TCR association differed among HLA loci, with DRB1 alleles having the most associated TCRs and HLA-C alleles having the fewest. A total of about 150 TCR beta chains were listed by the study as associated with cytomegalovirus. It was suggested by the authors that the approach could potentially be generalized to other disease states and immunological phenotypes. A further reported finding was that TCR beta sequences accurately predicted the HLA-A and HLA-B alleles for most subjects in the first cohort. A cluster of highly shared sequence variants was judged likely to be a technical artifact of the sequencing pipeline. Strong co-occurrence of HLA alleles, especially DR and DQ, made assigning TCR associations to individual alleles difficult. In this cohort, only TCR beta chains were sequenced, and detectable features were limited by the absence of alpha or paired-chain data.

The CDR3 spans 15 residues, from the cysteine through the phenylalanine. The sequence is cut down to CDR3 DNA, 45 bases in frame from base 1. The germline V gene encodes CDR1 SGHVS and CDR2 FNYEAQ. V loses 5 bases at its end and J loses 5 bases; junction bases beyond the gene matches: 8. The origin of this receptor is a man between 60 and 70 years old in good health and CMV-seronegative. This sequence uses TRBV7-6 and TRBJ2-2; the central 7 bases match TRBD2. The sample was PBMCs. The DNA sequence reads TGTGCCAGCAGCACCGGGACTATGAGGACCGGGGAGCTGTTTTTT. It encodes CASSTGTMRTGELFF.